This T cell receptor (beta chain) was sequenced for a study of PD-1 blockade in classical Hodgkin lymphoma. Findings and caveats of the study: Compared with baseline, CD4+ but not CD8+ TCR diversity had risen significantly by C4D1. Why the repertoires differ is still unclear, perhaps disease activity or prior therapy. The study found complete responders had baseline diversity similar to newly diagnosed patients.

Sequenced by immunoSEQ multiplex PCR; TCRdb stores in-frame clones only, minus some. The data hold 28,000 or so clones, with around 70% observed a single time. Stated time point: cycle 4 day 1 (C4D1), after five to seven weeks of nivolumab. Exposure to brentuximab vedotin varied, and each patient had relapsed following autologous stem cell transplantation. For this clone: The antigen is undetermined.

The CDR3 covers 15 residues. Between the trimmed V and J ends, which lost 0 bases and 4 bases, there was a span of 13 bases. CDR1 is LNHNV, CDR2 YYDKDF, per germline (reference sequence). This sequence originates from a human donor with classical Hodgkin lymphoma. V usage is TRBV15 and J usage is TRBJ2-7; TRBD1 is a possible D gene (6 bases). The sequencing used peripheral blood mononuclear cells (PBMCs), collected before the fourth cycle of nivolumab. CDR3 coding DNA: TGTGCCACCAGCAGAGATGGACAGCGTGAATACGAGCAGTACTTC. The encoded protein is CATSRDGQREYEQYF. Full variable domain (missing parts from reference TRBV15 and TRBJ2-7): DAMVIQNPRYQVTQFGKPVTLSCSQTLNHNVMYWYQQKSSQAPKLLFHYYDKDFNNEADTPDNFQSRRPNTSFCFLDIRSPGLGDTAMYLCATSRDGQREYEQYFGPGTRLTVT.